This TCR beta chain was profiled in a study of blood T cell repertoires in COVID-19. As for the study in general: Spain, Italy and the United States supplied samples that represented acute and convalescent COVID-19.

The repertoire was sequenced with immunoSEQ multiplex PCR; TCRdb's copy has only in-frame clones and lacks some. This sample has 240,000 or so clones, with around 90% found just once. This clonotype originated in a man in his sixties who had recovered from COVID-19. Sequenced: peripheral blood.

Here the CDR3 reads CATSRERGYEQYF. In nucleotides, the CDR3 is TGTGCCACCAGCAGAGAGAGGGGGTACGAGCAGTACTTC. The chain couples TRBV15 to TRBJ2-7; maybe TRBD1 (6 bases). Germline CDR1 LNHNV, CDR2 YYDKDF (reference sequence). The CDR3 length is 13 residues. V gave up 0 bases and J gave up 4 bases, with 7 bases separating them.